These 25 T cell receptor beta chains originate from one sample sequenced in a study of cytomegalovirus exposure and HLA in healthy donors. Method: immunoSEQ multiplex PCR; TCRdb's copy keeps in-frame clones and lacks some. The data contain about 200,000 clones, roughly 84% of them singletons. The source material was PBMCs. Receptor source: a woman aged 18-35 years in good health and CMV-seropositive.

V is TRBV7-9 and J is TRBJ2-7; a weak D match, TRBD1 (5 bases). Trimming removed 3 bases at V and 0 bases at J, with 12 bases between. Germline CDR1 is SEHNR and CDR2 is FQNEAQ (reference sequence). The CDR3 is 15 amino acids. In DNA form, the CDR3 reads TGTGCCAGCAGCTTCCCTCATGGGGCCTCCTACGAGCAGTACTTC. Amino acids: CASSFPHGASYEQYF.

The J gene is TRBJ1-1, the V gene TRBV5-1; D is unresolved. Germline CDR1 reads SGHRS; CDR2 reads YFSETQ. The CDR3 consists of 14 residues. Trimming stripped 0 bases from V and 5 bases from J, with 11 bases between. The CDR3 is CASSLAQGGTEAFF. CDR3 nucleotide sequence: TGCGCCAGCAGCTTGGCCCAAGGAGGGACTGAAGCTTTCTTT.

CDR3 bases: TGTGCCACCAGCAGCCCTGGGACAGGGTTCGACAATGAGCAGTTCTTC. Protein product: CATSSPGTGFDNEQFF. The rearrangement joins TRBV15 to TRBJ2-1; 9 nucleotides line up with TRBD1. Germline CDR1 LNHNV, CDR2 YYDKDF (reference sequence). The trim removed 3 bases at V and 5 bases at J, leaving 8 bases unmatched. The CDR3 has 16 residues. The whole variable domain, filled in from reference TRBV15 and TRBJ2-1, reads DAMVIQNPRYQVTQFGKPVTLSCSQTLNHNVMYWYQQKSSQAPKLLFHYYDKDFNNEADTPDNFQSRRPNTSFCFLDIRSPGLGDTAMYLCATSSPGTGFDNEQFFGPGTRLTVL.

The V gene is TRBV6-1, the J gene TRBJ1-2; 9 nucleotides line up with TRBD1. The V and J ends lost 6 bases and 4 bases, in that order; junction bases with no gene match: 3. This CDR3 contains 13 residues. The germline V gene has CDR1 MNHNS and CDR2 SASEGT. This chain's CDR3 is CASSLTGGYGYTF. The CDR3 nucleotides read TGTGCCAGCAGCCTGACAGGGGGCTATGGCTACACCTTC.

This chain links TRBV5-6 with TRBJ2-6; D gene ambiguous. The V end was cut by 2 bases, the J end by 0 bases, with 18 bases between. The CDR3 runs to 19 residues. In germline, CDR1 is SGHDT, CDR2 YYEEEE. CDR3 DNA sequence: TGTGCCAGCAGCTTAGTATTTAATACTGATCCCTCTGGGGCCAACGTCCTGACTTTC. It encodes CASSLVFNTDPSGANVLTF. The entire variable domain, with the rest obtained from reference TRBV5-6 and TRBJ2-6, is as follows: DAGVTQSPTHLIKTRGQQVTLRCSPKSGHDTVSWYQQALGQGPQFIFQYYEEEERQRGNFPDRFSGHQFPNYSSELNVNALLLGDSALYLCASSLVFNTDPSGANVLTFGAGSRLTVL.

V usage is TRBV5-4 and J usage is TRBJ1-4; TRBD1 matches 9 bases. The V gene's germline CDR1 is SGHNT and CDR2 YYREEE (reference sequence). CDR3 size: 14 residues. With V trimmed by 5 bases and J by 8 bases, 7 bases remained unmatched. The CDR3 DNA is TGTGCCAGCAGACGGGGACAGGGAGAAGAAAAACTGTTTTTT. It yields the protein CASRRGQGEEKLFF.

The chain combines TRBV19 with TRBJ2-2, with D possibly matching TRBD2 (5 bases). V was clipped by 6 bases and J by 0 bases, with 17 bases between them. This CDR3 comprises 17 residues. The germline gives CDR1 LNHDA, CDR2 SQIVND (reference sequence). Here the CDR3 reads CASSGMKRFSNTGELFF. The DNA for the CDR3 is TGTGCCAGTAGCGGGATGAAGCGGTTTTCGAACACCGGGGAGCTGTTTTTT.

The gene calls are TRBV5-4 and TRBJ1-1; D remains unclear. The germline V gene has CDR1 SGHNT and CDR2 YYREEE (reference sequence). V lost 0 bases and J 1 base, leaving 7 bases between the germline ends. This CDR3 contains 14 residues. The CDR3 spells CASSLAPGNTEAFF. For the CDR3, the DNA is TGTGCCAGCAGCTTGGCCCCAGGGAACACTGAAGCTTTCTTT.

The rearrangement uses TRBV5-1 and TRBJ2-5; D call uncertain. Trimming shortened V by 4 bases and J by 0 bases, and 7 bases separated the two germline ends. The CDR3 loop spans 13 amino acids. Germline V gene data show CDR1 as SGHRS and CDR2 as YFSETQ. In DNA form, the CDR3 reads TGCGCCAGCAGCGTGACTCACCAAGAGACCCAGTACTTC. It yields the protein CASSVTHQETQYF. The complete variable domain, with remaining parts taken from reference TRBV5-1 and TRBJ2-5, reads KAGVTQTPRYLIKTRGQQVTLSCSPISGHRSVSWYQQTPGQGLQFLFEYFSETQRNKGNFPGRFSGRQFSNSRSEMNVSTLELGDSALYLCASSVTHQETQYFGPGTRLLVL.

Here the CDR3 reads CAWSVTRTGAGELFF. CDR3 DNA: TGTGCCTGGAGTGTTACCCGGACAGGGGCCGGGGAGCTGTTTTTT. The J gene is TRBJ2-2, the V gene TRBV30; TRBD1 aligns across 9 bases. Germline V gene sequence: CDR1 GTSNPN, CDR2 SVGIG (reference sequence). This CDR3 contains 15 residues. Trimming at V came to 0 bases and at J to 6 bases, leaving 5 bases not matched to a gene.

The V gene is TRBV9, the J gene TRBJ1-4; the match to TRBD1 covers 9 bases. In germline, CDR1 is SGDLS, CDR2 YYNGEE. V lost 6 bases to trimming and J lost 5 bases; unmatched junction nucleotides: 11. This CDR3 comprises 16 residues. CDR3 coding DNA: TGTGCCAGCAAAGGGGCAACCGGGACAGGGAATGAAAAACTGTTTTTT. This gives the protein CASKGATGTGNEKLFF.

The chain is built from TRBV6-5 and TRBJ2-7; 7 bases agree with TRBD1. V trimming: 6 bases; J trimming: 2 bases; junction bases outside the gene matches: 10. The CDR3 totals 15 residues. Germline V gene lookup returns CDR1 MNHEY and CDR2 SVGAGI. CDR3 sequence reads: CASSIGTDATYEQYF. In DNA, the CDR3 is TGTGCCAGCAGCATTGGGACAGACGCCACCTACGAGCAGTACTTC.

The rearrangement links TRBV6-5 to TRBJ1-1; D is perhaps TRBD1 (5 bases). Germline CDR1 MNHEY, CDR2 SVGAGI. V was pared by 6 bases and J by 10 bases, with 24 bases between. The CDR3 is 15 residues long. CDR3: CASSPSQSVLGGAFF. In DNA form, the CDR3 reads TGTGCCAGCAGCCCCTCTCAGAGCGTCCTCGGGGGAGCTTTCTTT.

V is TRBV7-2 and J is TRBJ1-5, with TRBD1 matching 7 bases. CDR3 length: 14 amino acids. J lost 6 bases, V lost 5 bases, and 7 bases had no gene match. Germline V gene lookup returns CDR1 SGHTA and CDR2 FQGNSA. The CDR3, as DNA: TGTGCCAGCAGCCCAAGGGGGCGCGGTCAGCCCCAGCATTTT. Encoded protein: CASSPRGRGQPQHF.

This chain links TRBV7-9 with TRBJ2-2; 7 nucleotides agree with TRBD2. The trim removed 1 base at V and 3 bases at J, leaving 2 bases unmatched. The CDR3 has 15 residues. CDR1 and CDR2 from the germline V gene are SEHNR and FQNEAQ (reference sequence). The DNA of the CDR3 is TGTGCCAGCAGCTTAGGCGGGAGCTACACCGGGGAGCTGTTTTTT. Translated: CASSLGGSYTGELFF.

The genes are TRBV5-1 and TRBJ1-1, with D unresolved. Between the trimmed V and J ends, which lost 1 base and 6 bases, there was a span of 16 bases. The germline V gene has CDR1 SGHRS and CDR2 YFSETQ. This CDR3 has 15 amino acids. CDR3 amino acids: CASSLIQEANAEAFF. For the CDR3, the DNA is TGCGCCAGCAGCTTGATTCAGGAAGCAAACGCTGAAGCTTTCTTT.

The chain uses TRBV7-3 and TRBJ2-2, with TRBD1 as a possible D gene (6 bases). V was cut by 5 bases and J by 3 bases, with 13 bases left in between. The CDR3 has 15 residues. Germline CDR1 SGHTA, CDR2 FQGTGA. This chain's CDR3 is CASSQGGQYTGELFF. Written as DNA, the CDR3 is TGTGCCAGCAGCCAAGGGGGACAATACACCGGGGAGCTGTTTTTT.

The gene calls are TRBV20-1 and TRBJ2-1; TRBD1 might be the D (6 bases). Germline V gives CDR1 DFQATT, CDR2 SNEGSKA (reference sequence). The length of the CDR3 is 11 residues. With 5 bases removed from V and 11 bases from J, the gap between germline ends came to 13 bases. CDR3 protein: CSAGQLGKQFF. DNA for the CDR3: TGCAGTGCTGGACAGCTGGGCAAGCAGTTCTTC.

This clone was detected only a few times. J is TRBJ2-7 and V is TRBV5-6; 7 bases are shared with TRBD1. After removal of 7 bases from V and 5 bases from J, the junction contained 6 bases not matched to a gene. The CDR3 totals 12 residues. Germline V gene sequence: CDR1 SGHDT, CDR2 YYEEEE. CDR3 protein: CASEVQGNEQYF. CDR3 DNA: TGTGCCAGCGAAGTACAGGGGAACGAGCAGTACTTC.

The chain carries TRBV7-8 and TRBJ2-2, with D tentatively TRBD1 (5 bases). The germline gives CDR1 SGHVS, CDR2 FQNEAQ. The CDR3 loop spans 16 amino acids. V dropped 2 bases and J dropped 4 bases, with 14 bases sitting between them. Here the CDR3 reads CASSLSRVPGTGELFF. The CDR3 DNA is TGTGCCAGCAGCTTATCCAGGGTCCCGGGCACCGGGGAGCTGTTTTTT.

The CDR3 protein is CASSPSGGEDNEQFF. The CDR3, as DNA: TGCGCCAGCAGCCCCAGCGGAGGCGAGGACAATGAGCAGTTCTTC. The J gene is TRBJ2-1, the V gene TRBV4-1; TRBD2 might be the D (5 bases). From germline, CDR1 is MGHRA and CDR2 YSYEKL. The CDR3 covers 15 residues. The germline V and J ends were trimmed by 4 bases and 5 bases, with 15 bases remaining between them.

This sequence joins TRBV5-6 and TRBJ2-5, with 10 bases matching TRBD1. Trimming took 1 base from V and 6 from J; bases not matched to a gene: 9. The CDR3 extends over 16 amino acids. Germline V gene data show CDR1 as SGHDT and CDR2 as YYEEEE. The CDR3 protein is CASSLYGTGVGKTQYF. In nucleotides, the CDR3 is TGTGCCAGCAGCTTGTACGGGACAGGGGTTGGGAAGACCCAGTACTTC. The whole variable domain, filled in from reference TRBV5-6 and TRBJ2-5, reads DAGVTQSPTHLIKTRGQQVTLRCSPKSGHDTVSWYQQALGQGPQFIFQYYEEEERQRGNFPDRFSGHQFPNYSSELNVNALLLGDSALYLCASSLYGTGVGKTQYFGPGTRLLVL.

The genes are TRBV14 and TRBJ2-1; D remains unclear. Germline-derived CDR1 and CDR2 are SGHDN and FVKESK. This CDR3 has 12 amino acids. Trimming left V 4 bases short and J 2 bases short, with 3 bases between. The CDR3 sequence: CASSPTYNEQFF. Written as DNA, the CDR3 is TGTGCCAGCAGCCCTACCTACAATGAGCAGTTCTTC.

This rearrangement joins TRBV6-1 to TRBJ2-1, with TRBD2 matching 10 bases. The CDR3 consists of 15 residues. The ends lost 0 bases at V and 4 bases at J; junction bases unmatched: 0. Germline CDR1 MNHNS, CDR2 SASEGT. This CDR3 is CASSEALAGYNEQFF. In DNA form, the CDR3 reads TGTGCCAGCAGTGAAGCACTAGCGGGATACAATGAGCAGTTCTTC.

The chain couples TRBV14 to TRBJ2-3, with D possibly TRBD1 on 5 matching bases. The CDR3 totals 15 residues. Trimming shortened V by 0 bases and J by 1 base, and 8 bases separated the two germline ends. The germline V gene has CDR1 SGHDN and CDR2 FVKESK. The CDR3 DNA reads TGTGCCAGCAGCCAAGATGGGGCAGGCACAGATACGCAGTATTTT. Its translation: CASSQDGAGTDTQYF.